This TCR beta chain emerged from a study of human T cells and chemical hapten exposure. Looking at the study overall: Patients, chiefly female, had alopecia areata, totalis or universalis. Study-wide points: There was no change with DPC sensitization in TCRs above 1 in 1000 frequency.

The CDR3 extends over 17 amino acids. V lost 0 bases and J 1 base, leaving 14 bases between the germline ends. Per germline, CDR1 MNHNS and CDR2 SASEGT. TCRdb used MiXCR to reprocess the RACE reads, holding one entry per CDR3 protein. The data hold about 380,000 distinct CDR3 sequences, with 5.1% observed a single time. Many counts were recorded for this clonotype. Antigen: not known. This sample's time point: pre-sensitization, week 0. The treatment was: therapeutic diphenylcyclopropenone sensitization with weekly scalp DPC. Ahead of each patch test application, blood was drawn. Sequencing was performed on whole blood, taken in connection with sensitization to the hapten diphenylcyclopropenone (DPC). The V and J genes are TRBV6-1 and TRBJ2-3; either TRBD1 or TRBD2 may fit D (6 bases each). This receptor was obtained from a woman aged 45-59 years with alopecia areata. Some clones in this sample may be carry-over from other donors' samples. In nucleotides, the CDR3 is TGTGCCAGCAGTGAAGCGACAGGCCGGGGGCGCACAGATACGCAGTATTTT. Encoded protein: CASSEATGRGRTDTQYF.